One sample yielded the 25 T cell receptor beta chains listed below, sequenced in a study of blood T cell repertoires in COVID-19. Data came from immunoSEQ multiplex PCR; TCRdb stores just in-frame clones and leaves some out. The table lists 120,000 or so clones, approximately 90% of them singletons. Sequenced input: peripheral blood. The receptors originated from a human donor in a cohort sampled during active COVID-19.

The chain is built from TRBV4-1 and TRBJ2-3, with TRBD2 identical over 12 bases. The CDR3 has 17 residues. V dropped 0 bases and J dropped 5; count of bases not matched to a gene: 6. The germline gives CDR1 MGHRA, CDR2 YSYEKL. CDR3 residues: CASSQDRLAGVIDTQYF. CDR3 coding DNA: TGCGCCAGCAGCCAAGATAGACTAGCGGGGGTAATAGATACGCAGTATTTT.

The chain has TRBV10-3 and TRBJ2-5, with D perhaps TRBD2 (6 bases). Germline lookup yields CDR1 ENHRY and CDR2 SYGVKD. The V gene lost 2 bases and the J gene lost 5 bases, with 12 bases spanning the gap. The CDR3 runs to 14 residues. In DNA, the CDR3 is TGTGCCATCAGTGAGGGACTACGACGGGAGACCCAGTACTTC. Translating it yields CAISEGLRRETQYF.

This rearrangement joins TRBV2 to TRBJ1-2; a weak D match, TRBD1 (5 bases). CDR3 length equals 13 residues. V dropped 6 bases and J dropped 6 bases, with 14 bases sitting between them. Germline CDR1 SNHLY, CDR2 FYNNEI. CDR3 DNA sequence: TGTGCCAGCAGCGCGGAGGGGCGGGATGGCTACACCTTC. As protein: CASSAEGRDGYTF. Full variable domain (rest looked up from reference TRBV2 and TRBJ1-2): EPEVTQTPSHQVTQMGQEVILRCVPISNHLYFYWYRQILGQKVEFLVSFYNNEISEKSEIFDDQFSVERPDGSNFTLKIRSTKLEDSAMYFCASSAEGRDGYTFGSGTRLTVV.

The chain has TRBV5-1 and TRBJ2-1; 9 bases line up with TRBD1. V shed 4 bases and J 5 bases; nucleotides not matched to a gene: 7. In germline, CDR1 is SGHRS, CDR2 YFSETQ. The CDR3 runs to 15 residues. CDR3 protein: CASSIRDRANNEQFF. The CDR3 DNA reads as TGCGCCAGCAGCATCCGGGACAGGGCTAACAATGAGCAGTTCTTC.

This chain joins TRBV24-1 and TRBJ2-7, with 8 bases that match TRBD2. There are 14 residues in the CDR3. With V trimmed by 2 bases and J by 12 bases, 11 bases remained unmatched. The germline gives CDR1 KGHDR, CDR2 SFDVKD. The CDR3 here is CATSDSNGRGEPYF. The DNA for the CDR3 is TGTGCCACCAGTGATTCAAATGGGCGGGGGGAACCGTACTTC.

The V call is TRBV28, the J call TRBJ2-7; 8 nucleotides line up with TRBD2. There are 14 residues in the CDR3. Germline trimming cut 2 bases from V and 4 bases from J; bases unmatched to any gene: 4. Looked up from germline, CDR1 is MDHEN and CDR2 is SYDVKM. In DNA form, the CDR3 reads TGTGCCAGCAGTTTAGCGGGAGGAGGATACGAGCAGTACTTC. Translated: CASSLAGGGYEQYF.

Written as DNA, the CDR3 is TGCAGCGTTGAGGGGGGTGAGGGAGCGGGAGGCTACGAGCAGTACTTC. Its translation: CSVEGGEGAGGYEQYF. The V gene is TRBV29-1, the J gene TRBJ2-7; 9 positions match TRBD2. V was pared by 3 bases and J by 3 bases, with 12 bases of the junction left unmatched. The CDR3 has 16 residues. Germline V lookup: CDR1 SQVTM, CDR2 ANQGSEA.

This clone was seen just once. V and J are TRBV5-1 and TRBJ1-1, with a weak D call TRBD1 (6 bases). Deletions cut 4 bases from V and 6 bases from J, with 16 bases between. CDR3 length: 14 residues. CDR1 and CDR2 from the germline V gene are SGHRS and YFSETQ. CDR3 nucleotides: TGCGCCAGCAGCCCGAGGACAGCTCCGGCTGAAGCTTTCTTT. The encoded protein is CASSPRTAPAEAFF.

The chain recombines TRBV28 with TRBJ2-7, with 7 bases matching TRBD1. CDR3 size: 15 residues. Trimming removed 4 bases from V and 2 bases from J; junction bases left unmatched: 8. Per germline, CDR1 MDHEN and CDR2 SYDVKM. The DNA of the CDR3 is TGTGCCAGCAGTTCGTATCCGGGACAGACCTACGAGCAGTACTTC. Its protein is CASSSYPGQTYEQYF.

With respect to this clone: The junction does not match germline at one end; this may be a read error. The J gene is TRBJ2-2, the V gene TRBV7-7; TRBD2 agrees at 9 bases. The CDR3 consists of 16 residues. CDR1 SSHAT and CDR2 FNYEAQ come from the germline V gene (reference sequence). In DNA form, the CDR3 reads TGTGCTAGCAGCCTCACCGGGACTAGCATGGGCGGGGAGCTGTTTTTT. It is translated as CASSLTGTSMGGELFF.

The chain has TRBV5-1 and TRBJ2-3; the match to TRBD2 covers 7 bases. The CDR3 is 16 residues long. Germline CDR1 and CDR2: SGHRS and YFSETQ. V shed 1 base and J 0 bases; nucleotides not matched to a gene: 5. CDR3 bases: TGCGCCAGCAGCTTGCCGGGACTACGAAGCACAGATACGCAGTATTTT. This gives the protein CASSLPGLRSTDTQYF.

The J gene is TRBJ2-7, the V gene TRBV20-1, with no clear D. The germline V gene has CDR1 DFQATT and CDR2 SNEGSKA (reference sequence). The CDR3 runs to 11 residues. V was trimmed by 6 bases and J by 4 bases, leaving 10 bases between them. In nucleotides, the CDR3 is TGCAGTGCCGTTGACTCGTACGAGCAGTACTTC. Protein: CSAVDSYEQYF.

V gene TRBV6-2 or TRBV6-3 combines with J gene TRBJ2-5, with 7 bases aligning to TRBD2. V gave up 4 bases and J gave up 5 bases; unmatched junction bases: 10. Germline V gene data show CDR1 as MNHEY and CDR2 as SVGEGT. The CDR3 loop spans 15 amino acids. The CDR3 coding sequence is TGTGCCAGCAGTTGGGGGGGACCCGGAGTCGAGACCCAGTACTTC. Protein: CASSWGGPGVETQYF.

The chain has TRBV5-5 and TRBJ2-5; D not certain. There are 13 residues in the CDR3. Germline assignment: CDR1 SGHKS and CDR2 YYEKEE (reference sequence). Trimming shortened V by 3 bases and J by 2 bases, and 8 bases separated the two germline ends. In DNA, the CDR3 is TGTGCCAGCAGCTATTCAGTGCAAGAGACCCAGTACTTC. Encoded protein: CASSYSVQETQYF. Supplemented by reference TRBV5-5 and TRBJ2-5, the full variable domain reads DAGVTQSPTHLIKTRGQQVTLRCSPISGHKSVSWYQQVLGQGPQFIFQYYEKEERGRGNFPDRFSARQFPNYSSELNVNALLLGDSALYLCASSYSVQETQYFGPGTRLLVL.

The chain couples TRBV3-1 (or the pseudogene TRBV3-2) to TRBJ1-4; 7 bases line up with TRBD1. Trimming took 3 bases from V and 11 from J; bases not matched to a gene: 12. Per germline, CDR1 LGHDT and CDR2 YNNKEL (reference sequence). The CDR3 loop spans 15 amino acids. This CDR3 is CASSHSSGGRGKLFF. DNA for the CDR3: TGTGCCAGCAGCCATTCGTCAGGGGGAAGAGGGAAACTGTTTTTT.

V is TRBV2 and J is TRBJ2-6; TRBD2 might be the D (6 bases). Per the germline V gene, CDR1 is SNHLY and CDR2 is FYNNEI. V was trimmed by 7 bases and J by 0 bases, leaving 16 bases between them. The CDR3 loop spans 17 amino acids. The chain's CDR3 is CASTAGLLLSGANVLTF. CDR3 bases: TGTGCCAGCACGGCGGGACTCCTCCTCTCTGGGGCCAACGTCCTGACTTTC.

The CDR3 coding sequence is TGTGCCATCAGGACCGATGGGACAGACTTGAACACCGGGGAGCTGTTTTTT. Protein sequence: CAIRTDGTDLNTGELFF. This rearrangement joins TRBV10-3 to TRBJ2-2; 7 bases align to TRBD1. CDR3 size: 17 residues. Germline lookup yields CDR1 ENHRY and CDR2 SYGVKD. With 6 bases clipped from V and 1 base from J, the junction kept 11 bases outside the gene matches.

CDR3 sequence reads: CASSSDLAGEGDTQYF. CDR3 in DNA: TGTGCCAGCAGCTCGGATCTAGCGGGGGAAGGTGATACGCAGTATTTT. The chain is built from TRBV11-3 and TRBJ2-3; 10 bases align to TRBD2. Trimming cost V 4 bases and J 6 bases; bases outside gene matches: 10. The length of the CDR3 is 16 residues. Looked up from germline, CDR1 is SGHNT and CDR2 is YENEEA.

The chain uses TRBV5-1 and TRBJ2-7; 8 bases fit TRBD2. CDR1 and CDR2 from the germline V gene are SGHRS and YFSETQ. The length of the CDR3 is 14 residues. V lost 3 bases, J lost 10 bases, and 12 bases stayed unmatched. The CDR3 protein is CASSSSGGDLRQYF. The CDR3, as DNA: TGCGCCAGCAGCTCCTCGGGAGGGGATTTACGCCAGTACTTC. The variable domain in full, with the rest retrieved from reference TRBV5-1 and TRBJ2-7, is KAGVTQTPRYLIKTRGQQVTLSCSPISGHRSVSWYQQTPGQGLQFLFEYFSETQRNKGNFPGRFSGRQFSNSRSEMNVSTLELGDSALYLCASSSSGGDLRQYFGPGTRLTVT.

This sequence joins TRBV4-1 and TRBJ1-3; a weak D match, TRBD1 (5 bases). This CDR3 region has 16 residues. The germline V gene encodes CDR1 MGHRA and CDR2 YSYEKL. Trimming took 0 bases from V and 1 from J, leaving 10 bases between them. For the CDR3, the DNA is TGCGCCAGCAGCCAAGAAGGACACCCATCTGGAAACACCATATATTTT. Translating gives CASSQEGHPSGNTIYF.

The V and J genes are TRBV30 and TRBJ1-6; the D gene is possibly TRBD1 (6 bases). The ends were cut back, 4 bases at V and 9 bases at J, with 13 bases in the middle. CDR1 GTSNPN and CDR2 SVGIG come from the germline V gene (reference sequence). The CDR3 totals 13 residues. This chain's CDR3 is CAWMVMGASPLHF. Written as DNA, the CDR3 is TGTGCCTGGATGGTTATGGGGGCTTCACCCCTCCACTTT.

The CDR3 bases are TGTGCCAGCAGTTTTCAGGGACTCTATGGCTACACCTTC. Its translation is CASSFQGLYGYTF. The rearrangement uses TRBV6-5 and TRBJ1-2; D is perhaps TRBD1 (5 bases). CDR1 is MNHEY and CDR2 is SVGAGI in the germline V gene. CDR3 length: 13 residues. V gave up 4 bases and J gave up 4 bases, with 10 bases separating them.

The chain recombines TRBV2 with TRBJ1-5; 9 nucleotides match TRBD1. The CDR3 loop spans 15 amino acids. Germline V gene lookup returns CDR1 SNHLY and CDR2 FYNNEI. V shed 2 bases and J 6 bases; nucleotides not matched to a gene: 5. The CDR3 region is CASSESRDRAQPQHF. CDR3 nucleotides: TGTGCCAGCAGTGAATCCCGGGACAGGGCTCAGCCCCAGCATTTT. Complete variable domain (other parts from reference TRBV2 and TRBJ1-5): EPEVTQTPSHQVTQMGQEVILRCVPISNHLYFYWYRQILGQKVEFLVSFYNNEISEKSEIFDDQFSVERPDGSNFTLKIRSTKLEDSAMYFCASSESRDRAQPQHFGDGTRLSIL.

The rearrangement uses TRBV6-2 or TRBV6-3 and TRBJ1-1, with no clear D. The CDR3 is 16 residues long. The V gene lost 0 bases and the J gene lost 0 bases, with 11 bases spanning the gap. The germline V gene has CDR1 MNHEY and CDR2 SVGEGT. The CDR3 region is CASSYSWSGLNTEAFF. DNA of the CDR3: TGTGCCAGCAGTTACTCCTGGTCCGGTCTGAACACTGAAGCTTTCTTT.

The rearrangement links TRBV25-1 to TRBJ2-5, with a weak D call TRBD2 (5 bases). V dropped 6 bases and J dropped 5 bases, with 16 bases sitting between them. Germline CDR1 is MGHDK and CDR2 is SYGVNS. The CDR3 runs 14 residues. The CDR3 region is CASRGLGAMETQYF. The CDR3 DNA follows: TGTGCCAGCAGAGGACTGGGTGCCATGGAGACCCAGTACTTC. The full variable domain, rest sourced from reference TRBV25-1 and TRBJ2-5, is EADIYQTPRYLVIGTGKKITLECSQTMGHDKMYWYQQDPGMELHLIHYSYGVNSTEKGDLSSESTVSRIRTEHFPLTLESARPSHTSQYLCASRGLGAMETQYFGPGTRLLVL.